Listed here is a single T cell receptor beta chain. CDR1 and CDR2 from the germline V gene are MDHEN and SYDVKM. Trimming pared 1 base from V and 5 bases from J, leaving 12 bases between. This CDR3 region has 15 residues. The sample is drawn from a study of blood T cell repertoires in COVID-19. Method: immunoSEQ multiplex PCR; TCRdb's copy keeps in-frame clones and lacks some. In the table there are around 240,000 clones, approximately 85% of which are singletons. V gene TRBV28 combines with J gene TRBJ2-1, with no clear D. Sequencing was carried out using PBMCs or T cells enriched from blood (not recorded which). The receptor comes from a woman aged 50 to 65 who had recovered from COVID-19. CDR3 bases: TGTGCCAGCAGTTTATTTAATTTAGCACACAATGAGCAGTTCTTC. This translates into CASSLFNLAHNEQFF.